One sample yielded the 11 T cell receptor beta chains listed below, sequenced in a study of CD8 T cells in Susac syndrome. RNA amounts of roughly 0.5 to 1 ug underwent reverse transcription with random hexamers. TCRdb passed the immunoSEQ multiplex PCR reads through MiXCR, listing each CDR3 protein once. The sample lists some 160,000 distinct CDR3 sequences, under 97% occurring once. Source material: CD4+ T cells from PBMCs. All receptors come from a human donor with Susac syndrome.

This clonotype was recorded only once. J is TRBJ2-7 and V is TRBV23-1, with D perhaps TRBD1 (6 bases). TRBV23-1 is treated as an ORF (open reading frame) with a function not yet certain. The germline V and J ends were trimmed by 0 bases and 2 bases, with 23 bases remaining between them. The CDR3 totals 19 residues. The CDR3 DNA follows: TGCGCCAGCAGTCAATCGCGGTGTAGGACAGCGAAGCCTGCCTACGAGCAGTACTTC. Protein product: CASSQSRCRTAKPAYEQYF.

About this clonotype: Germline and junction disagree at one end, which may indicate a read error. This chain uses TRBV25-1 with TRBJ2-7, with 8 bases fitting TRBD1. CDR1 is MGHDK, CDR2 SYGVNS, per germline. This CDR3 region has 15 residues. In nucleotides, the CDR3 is TGTGCCAACAGTGAATCCGGGACAGGAGACTACGAGCAGTACTTC. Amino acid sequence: CANSESGTGDYEQYF.

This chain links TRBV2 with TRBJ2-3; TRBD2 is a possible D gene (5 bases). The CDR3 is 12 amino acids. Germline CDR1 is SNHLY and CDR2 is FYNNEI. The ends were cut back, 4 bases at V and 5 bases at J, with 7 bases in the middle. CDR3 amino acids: CASSARGDTQYF. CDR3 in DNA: TGTGCCAGCAGTGCCCGGGGAGATACGCAGTATTTT.

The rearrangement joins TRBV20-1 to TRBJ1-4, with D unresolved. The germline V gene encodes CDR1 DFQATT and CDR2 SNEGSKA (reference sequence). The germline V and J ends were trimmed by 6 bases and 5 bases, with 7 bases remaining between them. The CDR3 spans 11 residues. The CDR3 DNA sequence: TGCAGTGCCCTTTACAATGAAAAACTGTTTTTT. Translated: CSALYNEKLFF.

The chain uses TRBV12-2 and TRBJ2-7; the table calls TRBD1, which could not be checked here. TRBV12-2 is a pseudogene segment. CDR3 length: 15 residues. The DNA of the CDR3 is TGTGCAAGTCGTTTTATAGGGACAGTAAGCTACGAGCAGTACTTC. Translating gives CASRFIGTVSYEQYF.

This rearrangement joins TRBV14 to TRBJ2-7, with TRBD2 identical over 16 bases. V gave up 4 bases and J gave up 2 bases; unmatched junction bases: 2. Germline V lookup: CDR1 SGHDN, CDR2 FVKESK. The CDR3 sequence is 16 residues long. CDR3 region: CASSLGLAGGPYEQYF. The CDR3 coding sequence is TGTGCCAGCAGCCTGGGACTAGCGGGAGGGCCCTACGAGCAGTACTTC.

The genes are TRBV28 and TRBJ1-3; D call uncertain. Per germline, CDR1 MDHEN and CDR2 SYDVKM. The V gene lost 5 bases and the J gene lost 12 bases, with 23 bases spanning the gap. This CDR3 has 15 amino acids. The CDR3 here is CASSLRRALKPYIYF. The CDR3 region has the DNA TGTGCCAGCAGTCTTCGTCGGGCACTCAAGCCCTACATATATTTT.

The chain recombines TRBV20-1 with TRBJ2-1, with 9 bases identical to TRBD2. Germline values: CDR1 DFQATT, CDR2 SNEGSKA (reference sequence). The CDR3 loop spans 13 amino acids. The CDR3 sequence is CSVTSGHYNEQFF. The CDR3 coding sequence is TGCAGCGTAACTAGCGGGCACTACAATGAGCAGTTCTTC.

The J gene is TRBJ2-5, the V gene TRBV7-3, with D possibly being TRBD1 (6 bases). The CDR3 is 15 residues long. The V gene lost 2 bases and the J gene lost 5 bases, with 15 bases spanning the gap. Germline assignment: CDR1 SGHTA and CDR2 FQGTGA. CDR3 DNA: TGTGCCAGCAGCTTAGCCGGGACACCGAAGGAGACCCAGTACTTC. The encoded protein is CASSLAGTPKETQYF.

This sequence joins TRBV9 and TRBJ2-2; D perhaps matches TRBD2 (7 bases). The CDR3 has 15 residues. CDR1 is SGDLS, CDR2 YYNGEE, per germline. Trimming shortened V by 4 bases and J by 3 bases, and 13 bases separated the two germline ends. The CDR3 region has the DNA TGTGCCAGCAGCTCCGGGGGGCCGGACACCGGGGAGCTGTTTTTT. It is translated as CASSSGGPDTGELFF.

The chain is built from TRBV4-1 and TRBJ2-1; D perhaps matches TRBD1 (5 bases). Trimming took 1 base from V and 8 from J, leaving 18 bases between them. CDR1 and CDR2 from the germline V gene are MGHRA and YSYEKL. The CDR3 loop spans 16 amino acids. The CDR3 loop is CASSQVTRALLYEQFF. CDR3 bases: TGCGCCAGCAGCCAAGTTACCAGGGCCCTTTTATATGAGCAGTTCTTC.